This T cell receptor beta chain originates from a study of molecular identifiers for immune sequencing clone quantification. This clonotype showed up many times. Antigen unknown. TCRdb re-analysed the PCR reads in MiXCR, keeping a single row per CDR3 protein. This sample has more than 550,000 distinct CDR3 sequences, with about 25% found just once. Overall study results and limits: The sizes of highly expanded clones could be underestimated when identical TCR molecules share a barcode. Jurkat TCR RNA that was spiked in from one cell was reportedly detectable among one million naive cells. Whereas naive cells kept under 1% of molecules in clones above 20 RNA copies, such clones held over 97% in effectors.

V gave up 0 bases and J gave up 5 bases, with 17 bases separating them. CDR1 MNHEY and CDR2 SVGEGT come from the germline V gene. The CDR3 spans 17 residues. Sequencing input: naive CD8+ T cells from blood, with Jurkat cell RNA spiked in. Subset reported: FACS-sorted CD8+CD4-CCR7+CD45RA+ naive T cells. The TCR sequence derives from a human donor in good health. Some libraries in this study had Jurkat cell RNA spiked in. The chain uses TRBV6-2 or TRBV6-3 and TRBJ1-5; D ambiguous. Here the CDR3 DNA reads TGTGCCAGCAGTTACTCACCCCCAGCACGAGGTTATCAGCCCCAGCATTTT. Protein: CASSYSPPARGYQPQHF.